The clone carrying this T cell receptor (beta chain) is classed as medium-sized. Its target is unknown. Treatment meaning: approximately nine-day PBMC culture with coronavirus spike peptide pools or control peptides (ViraFEST assay). The data belong to a study of vaccination and CD4 T cells after COVID-19. V lost 5 bases and J 4 bases, leaving 12 bases between the germline ends. CDR1 DFQATT and CDR2 SNEGSKA come from the germline V gene (reference sequence). The CDR3 sequence is 14 residues long. CD4+ T cells that had been cultured provided DNA sequenced with the Oncomine TCR Beta short-read assay. A single record per CDR3 protein comes from TCRdb applying MiXCR to the PCR reads. The data show 12,000 to 15,000 distinct CDR3 sequences, less than 70% seen once.

The input for sequencing was CD4+ T cells from blood, cultured in vitro, taken before SARS-CoV-2 vaccination. This chain links TRBV20-1 with TRBJ1-6, with D uncertain. This receptor was obtained from a human donor who had recovered from COVID-19. The CDR3 spells CSAPDRLYNSPLHF. The CDR3, as DNA: TGCAGTGCTCCAGACCGGTTATATAATTCACCCCTCCACTTT.